This is a list of T cell receptor beta chains from one sample in a study of human T cells and chemical hapten exposure. TCRdb passed the 5' RACE reads through MiXCR, listing each CDR3 protein once. In the table there are about 80,000 distinct CDR3 sequences, approximately 8% of which are singletons. The receptors here all came from a male donor in good health. Both conserved end residues are trimmed from each CDR3.

>TRBV6-5|TRBJ1-5
ASSRRGLGQPQH
>TRBV2|TRBJ1-1
ASRVNTEAF
>TRBV7-9|TRBJ2-5
ADEPGGQETQY
>TRBV14|TRBJ2-7
ASSQNALHYYEQY
>TRBV6-5|TRBJ2-3
ASSPPGGGVADTQC
>TRBV3-1|TRBJ1-2
ASSQGEQLRGYT
>TRBV5-6|TRBJ1-4
ASSYTTGNEKLF
>TRBV5-1|TRBJ2-3
ASSLRGSTDTQY
>TRBV6-6|TRBJ2-2
ASNPRAGVSGELF
>TRBV6-6|TRBJ2-5
ASSSPGVTYQETQY
>TRBV7-9|TRBJ2-7
ASSFRASYEQY
>TRBV10-3|TRBJ1-1
AISESGWRGNTEAF
>TRBV4-3|TRBJ2-2
ASSSQSGWATGELF
>TRBV5-4|TRBJ2-7
ASSRGQGEFGEQY
>TRBV19|TRBJ2-3
ASSIAGTGTPDTQY
>TRBV20-1|TRBJ1-1
SAREGFEAF
>TRBV27|TRBJ1-1
ASSSLPGQGKMNTEAF
>TRBV7-2|TRBJ2-3
ASSALTGGETDTQY
>TRBV29-1|TRBJ2-5
SVGGTGETQY
>TRBV25-1|TRBJ1-5
ASSDSGTGSDQPQH
>TRBV14|TRBJ2-7
ASSQEPGIDEQY
>TRBV23-1|TRBJ1-5
ASSQRAATGENQPQH
>TRBV27|TRBJ2-5
ASSPLSQETQY
>TRBV12-3/TRBV12-4|TRBJ1-5
ASSLWDQPQH
>TRBV5-1|TRBJ1-3
ASSPGSSGNTIY
>TRBV19|TRBJ1-6
ASRPRDRKNSPLH
>TRBV7-9|TRBJ1-1
ASSLVREKGEAF
>TRBV5-4|TRBJ2-2
ASSLAGRTNTGELF
>TRBV7-9|TRBJ2-3
ASSYPSGSLTDTQY
>TRBV4-3|TRBJ1-2
ASSQDGTLRGYGYT
>TRBV5-1|TRBJ2-1
ASSLAGGPTYNEQF
>TRBV4-2|TRBJ2-1
ASSQADSSGLLSSYNEQF
>TRBV3-1|TRBJ2-2
ASSPDSGQDGELF
>TRBV4-3|TRBJ2-1
ASSLRGRNEQF
>TRBV7-9|TRBJ1-2
ASSLAIYGYT
>TRBV12-3/TRBV12-4|TRBJ2-5
ASSLTGGQETQY
>TRBV7-8|TRBJ2-5
ASSSRQWGYQETQY
>TRBV12-5|TRBJ1-1
ASRDRAAEAF
>TRBV14|TRBJ1-5
ASSQARESNQPQH
>TRBV11-2|TRBJ1-2
ASSSLPRDGGYT
>TRBV12-3/TRBV12-4|TRBJ1-1
ASSWMGRNTEAF
>TRBV6-6|TRBJ2-1
ASSAPGQVSNEQF
>TRBV11-2|TRBJ1-1
ASSSWTGLSEAF
>TRBV9|TRBJ2-3
TSSHKGSSFTDTQY
>TRBV11-2|TRBJ1-2
ASSLDRTGYGYT
>TRBV7-8|TRBJ2-1
ASSSWTSGDYNEQF
>TRBV13|TRBJ1-6
ASSSTGENSPLH
>TRBV10-1|TRBJ2-7
ASSESGGSSYEQY